These 28 T cell receptor beta chains originate from one sample sequenced in a study of Tregs in tolerant kidney transplant recipients. Assay used: immunoSEQ multiplex PCR; TCRdb lists only in-frame clones, some missing. Here the sample spans hundreds of thousands of clones, 80% to 85% being singletons. Material for sequencing was CD4+ T cells from blood. These receptors originate from a human donor in good health.

V is TRBV7-2 and J is TRBJ2-7, with D perhaps matching TRBD2 (6 bases). The CDR3 is made up of 16 amino acids. Germline CDR1 and CDR2: SGHTA and FQGNSA. Trimming removed 1 base from V and 0 bases from J, with 13 bases in between. The CDR3 loop reads CASSLDPAGTSYEQYF. The CDR3 DNA reads TGTGCCAGCAGCTTAGATCCAGCGGGCACCTCCTACGAGCAGTACTTC.

The rearrangement uses TRBV2 and TRBJ2-2, with a possible D match to TRBD2 (5 bases). Germline CDR1 reads SNHLY; CDR2 reads FYNNEI. The CDR3 consists of 13 residues. Trimming left V 2 bases short and J 11 bases short, with 12 bases between. DNA of the CDR3: TGTGCCAGCAGTGAAATGGAAACGGGAGAGCTGTTTTTT. It codes for CASSEMETGELFF.

This clone turned up a few times. The V and J genes are TRBV9 and TRBJ2-5; TRBD2 aligns across 14 bases. Trimming at V came to 3 bases and at J to 1 base, leaving 5 bases not matched to a gene. CDR3 length: 17 residues. From germline, CDR1 is SGDLS and CDR2 YYNGEE. DNA for the CDR3: TGTGCCAGCAGCGCCCGGACTAGCGGGGGGTCCCAAGAGACCCAGTACTTC. Encoded protein: CASSARTSGGSQETQYF.

The chain joins TRBV18 to TRBJ1-2; D gene unclear. The CDR3 loop spans 16 amino acids. CDR1 and CDR2 (germline): KGHSH, LQKENI. Deletions cut 0 bases from V and 5 bases from J, with 16 bases between. CDR3 residues: CASSPPSVTDQYGYTF. CDR3 coding DNA: TGTGCCAGCTCACCACCGTCCGTGACTGATCAATATGGCTACACCTTC.

CDR3 DNA sequence: TGCAGCGCTATGACAGGGGCCACATCTGGAAACACCATATATTTT. It yields the protein CSAMTGATSGNTIYF. The rearrangement links TRBV29-1 to TRBJ1-3; 8 nucleotides align to TRBD1. The germline V gene encodes CDR1 SQVTM and CDR2 ANQGSEA. After removal of 7 bases from V and 1 base from J, the junction contained 9 bases not matched to a gene. The CDR3 length is 15 residues.

The chain joins TRBV7-9 to TRBJ1-1; perhaps TRBD1 as D (6 bases). Trimming pared 1 base from V and 8 bases from J, leaving 20 bases between. Germline CDR1 and CDR2: SEHNR and FQNEAQ (reference sequence). The CDR3 runs 16 residues. CDR3 DNA: TGTGCCAGCAGCTTAGATGGGACAAATCCGCGTAGGGAAGCTTTCTTT. It yields the protein CASSLDGTNPRREAFF. The whole variable domain, remainder taken from reference TRBV7-9 and TRBJ1-1, is DTGVSQNPRHKITKRGQNVTFRCDPISEHNRLYWYRQTLGQGPEFLTYFQNEAQLEKSRLLSDRFSAERPKGSFSTLEIQRTEQGDSAMYLCASSLDGTNPRREAFFGQGTRLTVV.

DNA of the CDR3: TGTGCCACCAGCAGCAGGATCGGGGATGAAAAACTGTTTTTT. The encoded protein is CATSSRIGDEKLFF. The chain couples TRBV15 to TRBJ1-4; D gene unclear. With 3 bases removed from V and 6 bases from J, the gap between germline ends came to 11 bases. CDR1 and CDR2 (germline): LNHNV, YYDKDF (reference sequence). The CDR3 consists of 14 residues. Looking up the rest from reference TRBV15 and TRBJ1-4 gives the full variable domain: DAMVIQNPRYQVTQFGKPVTLSCSQTLNHNVMYWYQQKSSQAPKLLFHYYDKDFNNEADTPDNFQSRRPNTSFCFLDIRSPGLGDTAMYLCATSSRIGDEKLFFGSGTQLSVL.

The genes are TRBV5-6 and TRBJ2-4, with 14 bases matching TRBD2. The V gene's germline CDR1 is SGHDT and CDR2 YYEEEE. J lost 6 bases, V lost 2 bases, and 13 bases had no gene match. The length of the CDR3 is 19 residues. CDR3 sequence reads: CASSLVGWGLAGETNIQYF. CDR3 nucleotide sequence: TGTGCCAGCAGCTTAGTTGGGTGGGGACTAGCGGGAGAGACAAACATTCAGTACTTC.

This clone came up once. The chain couples TRBV11-1 to TRBJ1-2, with TRBD1 as a possible D gene (6 bases). CDR1 is SGHAT, CDR2 FQDESV, per germline (reference sequence). Between the trimmed V and J ends, which lost 5 bases and 8 bases, there was a span of 15 bases. CDR3 length equals 13 residues. CDR3 amino acids: CASSPQGPYGYTF. CDR3 in DNA: TGTGCCAGCAGCCCCCAGGGGCCGTACGGCTACACCTTC.

V and J are TRBV6-5 and TRBJ2-2; possibly TRBD2 for D (5 bases). Germline CDR1 MNHEY, CDR2 SVGAGI. CDR3 size: 15 residues. The ends were cut back, 7 bases at V and 4 bases at J, with 16 bases in the middle. This CDR3 reads CASNKGMGSTGELFF. In DNA form, the CDR3 reads TGTGCCAGCAACAAAGGGATGGGGAGCACCGGGGAGCTGTTTTTT.

In this sample, this clone turned up a few times. V is TRBV25-1 and J is TRBJ1-2, with TRBD1 as a possible D gene (6 bases). CDR3 length: 13 residues. Per the germline V gene, CDR1 is MGHDK and CDR2 is SYGVNS. Between the trimmed V and J ends, which lost 4 bases and 8 bases, there was a span of 14 bases. CDR3 nucleotides: TGTGCCAGCAGTGGTGAGGGGGGCTGGGGCTACACCTTC. Protein product: CASSGEGGWGYTF.

This chain links TRBV5-5 with TRBJ2-6; D unclear. This CDR3 has 15 residues. Trimming shortened V by 0 bases and J by 3 bases, and 7 bases separated the two germline ends. Per the germline V gene, CDR1 is SGHKS and CDR2 is YYEKEE (reference sequence). The CDR3 DNA is TGTGCCAGCAGCTTGGAAGGGTATGGGGCCAACGTCCTGACTTTC. Its protein product is CASSLEGYGANVLTF.

This sequence joins TRBV4-1 and TRBJ2-2, with TRBD1 matching 7 bases. Trimming cost V 4 bases and J 7 bases; bases outside gene matches: 15. There are 17 residues in the CDR3. Germline lookup yields CDR1 MGHRA and CDR2 YSYEKL. The CDR3 DNA reads TGCGCCAGCAGCCCATTACAGGGGAAGAAGAGTAACGGGGAGCTGTTTTTT. Protein: CASSPLQGKKSNGELFF.

This clone was observed a single time. This chain joins TRBV10-1 and TRBJ1-1; no reliable D call. V lost 4 bases, J lost 0 bases, and 9 bases lay in between. Germline-derived CDR1 and CDR2 are WNHNN and SYGVQD (reference sequence). This CDR3 contains 14 residues. CDR3 protein: CASSASSMNTEAFF. The DNA of the CDR3 is TGCGCCAGCAGTGCCTCAAGTATGAACACTGAAGCTTTCTTT.

V gene TRBV30 combines with J gene TRBJ2-7; D gene ambiguous. CDR3 length: 13 amino acids. Germline CDR1 and CDR2: GTSNPN and SVGIG (reference sequence). V was clipped by 1 base and J by 5 bases, with 12 bases between them. The CDR3 DNA reads TGTGCCTGGAGTGGTACGGCTCTGAACGAGCAGTACTTC. This encodes CAWSGTALNEQYF.

The V and J genes are TRBV7-6 and TRBJ2-4, with a possible D match to TRBD1 (8 bases). The germline gives CDR1 SGHVS, CDR2 FNYEAQ. V gave up 5 bases and J gave up 8 bases, with 19 bases separating them. The CDR3 loop spans 15 amino acids. The CDR3 region has the DNA TGTGCCAGCAGCCAACGGACAGGGAGGGAGCACATTCAGTACTTC. Translated: CASSQRTGREHIQYF.

The count of this clone is one. V usage is TRBV30 and J usage is TRBJ2-1; unclear D gene. Germline V gene lookup returns CDR1 GTSNPN and CDR2 SVGIG (reference sequence). The CDR3 has 12 residues. Trimming cost V 2 bases and J 8 bases, with 10 bases left between them. The CDR3: CAWSRREDEQFF. The DNA for the CDR3 is TGTGCCTGGAGTCGTCGAGAGGATGAGCAGTTCTTC.

The chain couples TRBV18 to TRBJ2-1; TRBD1 is a possible D gene (5 bases). Trimming cost V 3 bases and J 3 bases, with 6 bases left between them. This CDR3 contains 13 residues. Per the germline V gene, CDR1 is KGHSH and CDR2 is LQKENI. CDR3 in amino acids: CASSPRGYNEQFF. Written as DNA, the CDR3 is TGTGCCAGCTCACCTAGGGGCTACAATGAGCAGTTCTTC.

This clone was picked up a small number of times. The V and J genes are TRBV5-1 and TRBJ1-2, with D possibly being TRBD1 (5 bases). Trimming took off 4 bases at V and 2 bases at J, with 9 bases between the two ends. Germline lookup yields CDR1 SGHRS and CDR2 YFSETQ. This CDR3 is 13 amino acids long. Here the CDR3 reads CASSPQGNYGYTF. The CDR3 DNA is TGCGCCAGCAGCCCGCAGGGAAACTATGGCTACACCTTC. Drawing the rest from reference TRBV5-1 and TRBJ1-2, the complete variable domain is KAGVTQTPRYLIKTRGQQVTLSCSPISGHRSVSWYQQTPGQGLQFLFEYFSETQRNKGNFPGRFSGRQFSNSRSEMNVSTLELGDSALYLCASSPQGNYGYTFGSGTRLTVV.

The chain links TRBV5-8 to TRBJ1-1, with D perhaps matching TRBD1 (5 bases). With 4 bases removed from V and 5 bases from J, the gap between germline ends came to 21 bases. The V gene's germline CDR1 is SGHTS and CDR2 YDEGEE. This CDR3 spans 16 amino acids. CDR3 sequence: CASSPWNGGVYTEAFF. The CDR3 DNA sequence: TGTGCCAGCAGCCCTTGGAACGGGGGGGTGTATACTGAAGCTTTCTTT.

This clone has just a few counts. This chain connects TRBV10-3 to TRBJ2-7; 8 bases line up with TRBD1. The junction had 8 bases not matched to a gene; V was cut back by 8 bases and J by 2 bases. Germline V CDR1 and CDR2: ENHRY, SYGVKD. CDR3 length: 14 residues. This chain's CDR3 is CAIGGQGRTYEQYF. DNA of the CDR3: TGTGCCATCGGCGGACAGGGAAGGACCTACGAGCAGTACTTC.

The chain is built from TRBV5-5 and TRBJ1-1; the D is unclear. Deletions cut 0 bases from V and 1 base from J, with 10 bases between. The germline CDR1 and CDR2 sequences are SGHKS and YYEKEE (reference sequence). This CDR3 contains 15 residues. DNA of the CDR3: TGTGCCAGCAGCTTGGCCGGGCTCCCGAACACTGAAGCTTTCTTT. Translated: CASSLAGLPNTEAFF.

The chain joins TRBV27 to TRBJ1-2; D uncertain. This CDR3 is built from 14 residues. Germline values: CDR1 MNHEY, CDR2 SMNVEV (reference sequence). V was trimmed by 3 bases and J by 4 bases, leaving 12 bases between them. The CDR3 DNA follows: TGTGCCAGCAGTTTTCGGAACAGCGTCTATGGCTACACCTTC. Protein product: CASSFRNSVYGYTF.

CDR3 in amino acids: CASSYVPAGEQYF. The CDR3 region has the DNA TGTGCCAGCAGTTACGTTCCAGCCGGGGAGCAGTACTTC. The gene calls are TRBV6-5 and TRBJ2-7, with D uncertain. This CDR3 has 13 amino acids. Germline V gene lookup returns CDR1 MNHEY and CDR2 SVGAGI. The ends were cut back, 2 bases at V and 7 bases at J, with 12 bases in the middle.

The V gene is TRBV5-1, the J gene TRBJ1-6, with 9 bases aligning to TRBD1. There are 15 residues in the CDR3. Germline CDR1 SGHRS, CDR2 YFSETQ. The trim removed 4 bases at V and 5 bases at J, leaving 4 bases unmatched. CDR3 bases: TGCGCCAGCAGCCAACGGACAGGGGATAATTCACCCCTCCACTTT. Its translation: CASSQRTGDNSPLHF.

This chain joins TRBV28 and TRBJ1-2; maybe TRBD1 (5 bases). The V gene's germline CDR1 is MDHEN and CDR2 SYDVKM. This CDR3 contains 12 residues. V was pared by 5 bases and J by 8 bases, with 12 bases between. Here the CDR3 DNA reads TGTGCCAGCAGTGACAGACTTACCGGCTACACCTTC. It specifies CASSDRLTGYTF.

This clone has just one count. The chain joins TRBV5-8 to TRBJ2-1, with 10 nucleotides matching TRBD2. From germline, CDR1 is SGHTS and CDR2 YDEGEE. This CDR3 region has 17 residues. The V and J ends lost 4 bases and 3 bases, in that order; junction bases with no gene match: 10. The CDR3 coding sequence is TGTGCCAGCAGCACCCGCCAACTAGCGGGAATCTACAATGAGCAGTTCTTC. This translates into CASSTRQLAGIYNEQFF.

The chain has TRBV21-1 and TRBJ2-5; the D call TRBD2 from the table was never checked on the DNA. TRBV21-1 is a recognized pseudogene. CDR3 length equals 13 residues. The chain's CDR3 is CARTRGGQETQYF. The CDR3 region has the DNA TGTGCCAGGACACGGGGGGGCCAAGAGACCCAGTACTTC.